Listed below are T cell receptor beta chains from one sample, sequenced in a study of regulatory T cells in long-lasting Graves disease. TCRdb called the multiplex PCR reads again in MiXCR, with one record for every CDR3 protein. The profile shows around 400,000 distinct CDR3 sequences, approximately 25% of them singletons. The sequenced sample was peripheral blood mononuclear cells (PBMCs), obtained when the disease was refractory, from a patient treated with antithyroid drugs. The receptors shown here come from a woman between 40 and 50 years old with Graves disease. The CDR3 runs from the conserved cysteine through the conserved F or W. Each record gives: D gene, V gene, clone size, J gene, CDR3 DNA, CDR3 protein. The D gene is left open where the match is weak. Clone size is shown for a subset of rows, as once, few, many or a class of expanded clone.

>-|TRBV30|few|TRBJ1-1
TGTGCCTGGAGTTCCCAGGGACAAAAGAACACTGAAGCTTTCTTT
CAWSSQGQKNTEAFF
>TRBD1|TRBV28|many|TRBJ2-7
TGTGCCAGCAGTATGGACAGGGTCTATTACGAGCAGTACTTC
CASSMDRVYYEQYF
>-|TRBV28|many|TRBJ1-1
TGTGCCAGCACCACTGAGGTCGCGAACACTGAAGCTTTCTTT
CASTTEVANTEAFF
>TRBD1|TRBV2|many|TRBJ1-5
TGTGCCAGCAGCGGACAGGGGAAATATCAGCCCCAGCATTTT
CASSGQGKYQPQHF
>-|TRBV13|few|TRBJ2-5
TGTGCCAGCAGCGTAGCGGCACACCAAGAGACCCAGTACTTC
CASSVAAHQETQYF
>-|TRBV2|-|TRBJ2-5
TGTGCCAGCAGCCAGGACACCCAAGAGACCCAGTACTTC
CASSQDTQETQYF
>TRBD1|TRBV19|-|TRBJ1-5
TGTGCCAGTAGTATTCCTACGACAGGGAGCAATCAGCCCCAGCATTTT
CASSIPTTGSNQPQHF
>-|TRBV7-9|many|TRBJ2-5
TGTGCCAGCAGCCCCCCGAGAGAGACCCAGTACTTC
CASSPPRETQYF
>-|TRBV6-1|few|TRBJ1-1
TGTGCCAGCAGTGAAGCGCTCAGTGCATCTTGGAGAACTGAAGCTTTCTTT
CASSEALSASWRTEAFF
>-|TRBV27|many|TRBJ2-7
TGTGCCAGCAGTTACCGACAGACCTACGAGCAGTACTTC
CASSYRQTYEQYF
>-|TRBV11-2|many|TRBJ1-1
TGTGCCAGCAGCTCAATAAAGGGGGGTCCCACTGAAGCTTTCTTT
CASSSIKGGPTEAFF
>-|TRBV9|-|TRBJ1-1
TGTGCCAGCAGCGGCCGTGGCGGGTCGAACACTGAAGCTTTCTTT
CASSGRGGSNTEAFF
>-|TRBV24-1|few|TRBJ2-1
TGTGCCACCAGTGCGGGTAATGAGCAGTTCTTC
CATSAGNEQFF
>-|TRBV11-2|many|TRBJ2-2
TGTGCCAGCAGCTTATGGTCCACCGGGGAGCTGTTTTTT
CASSLWSTGELFF
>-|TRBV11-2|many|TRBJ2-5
TGTGCCAGTGGAGACAGGCTGGGGGAGACCCAGTACTTC
CASGDRLGETQYF
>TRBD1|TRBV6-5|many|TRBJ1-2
TGTGCCAGCAGTTTACAGGGGGCCTTTAACTATGGCTACACCTTC
CASSLQGAFNYGYTF
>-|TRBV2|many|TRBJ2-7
TGTGCCAGCAGTGTCACCCAAAGCTCCTACGAGCAGTACTTC
CASSVTQSSYEQYF
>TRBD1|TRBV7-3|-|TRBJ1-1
TGTGCCAGCAGCTTAGACAGGGGGGTAGGTGAAGCTTTCTTT
CASSLDRGVGEAFF
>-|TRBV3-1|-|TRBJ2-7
TGTGCCAGCAGCCAAGGTTGGACCTCCTCCTACGAGCAGTACTTC
CASSQGWTSSYEQYF
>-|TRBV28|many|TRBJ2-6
TGTGCCAGCAGCCCCTGGGGGGCCCGGTCAAGGGGGGCCAACGTCCTGACTTTC
CASSPWGARSRGANVLTF
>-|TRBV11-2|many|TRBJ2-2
TGTGCCAGCAGGAGTCTGGGAGCTAACACCGGGGAGCTGTTTTTT
CASRSLGANTGELFF
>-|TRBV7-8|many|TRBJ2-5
TGTGCCAGCACCACTCACGGCCAGTCCCCCCCAGAGACCCAGTACTTC
CASTTHGQSPPETQYF
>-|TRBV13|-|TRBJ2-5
TGTGCCAGCAGCTTTAGGGCGGCCCAGTACCAAGAGACCCAGTACTTC
CASSFRAAQYQETQYF
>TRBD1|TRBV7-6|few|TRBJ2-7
TGTGCCAGCAGCTTAGGGACAGGGGTAAGGCAGTACTTC
CASSLGTGVRQYF
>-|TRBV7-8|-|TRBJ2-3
TGTGCCAGCAGCCCCCTCCCAGAGGCAGATACGCAGTATTTT
CASSPLPEADTQYF
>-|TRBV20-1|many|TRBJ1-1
TGCAGTGCTAGAGAGTTGAGTAGGGGCACTGAAGCTTTCTTT
CSARELSRGTEAFF
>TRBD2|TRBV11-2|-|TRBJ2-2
TGTGCCAGCAGCGCCTGGGCTAGCGGGAGTAGGTCCGGGGAGCTGTTTTTT
CASSAWASGSRSGELFF
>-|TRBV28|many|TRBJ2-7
TGTGCCAGCAGTTTATTCGTTTCCTACGAGCAGTACTTC
CASSLFVSYEQYF